This T cell receptor (beta chain) was recovered during a study of blood T cells in healthy people across ages. In this sample, this clonotype turned up a few times. Ranging in age from about 6 to 100, the donors were healthy Caucasian individuals from Russia. Per sample, extraction of total RNA gave at least 5.5 micrograms in every case. Primed by a sample-barcoded 5' primer and a J-beta primer mix, a second PCR proceeded for roughly 7 to 11 cycles. Each CDR3 protein is one row after TCRdb ran MiXCR on the 5' RACE reads. The sample has about 510,000 distinct CDR3 sequences; about 28% are singletons. Unmatched junction bases numbered 14, after V lost 6 bases and J lost 0 bases. This CDR3 has 17 residues. Germline CDR1 MDHEN, CDR2 SYDVKM. These records were also assigned to another study, of T cells of mothers and their children. That study adds: Amplification in the second PCR used the M1S primer, which added sample barcodes and 2-4 random nucleotides. Maternal samples each gave over 8 million TCR beta CDR3 reads, and child samples roughly 3 million each.

This receptor was obtained from a boy between 2 and 10 years old in good health. The source material was blood. The chain is built from TRBV28 and TRBJ2-7; 7 bases match TRBD1. The CDR3 loop reads CASSLMGQPIFSYEQYF. CDR3 coding DNA: TGTGCCAGCAGCTTAATGGGACAGCCAATCTTCTCCTACGAGCAGTACTTC. Looking up the rest from reference TRBV28 and TRBJ2-7 gives the full variable domain: DVKVTQSSRYLVKRTGEKVFLECVQDMDHENMFWYRQDPGLGLRLIYFSYDVKMKEKGDIPEGYSVSREKKERFSLILESASTNQTSMYLCASSLMGQPIFSYEQYFGPGTRLTVT.